Listed below are T cell receptor beta chains from one sample, sequenced in a study of cytomegalovirus exposure and HLA in healthy donors. Libraries were prepared by immunoSEQ multiplex PCR; TCRdb keeps only in-frame clonotypes and omits some of them. The sample lists about 130,000 clones; roughly 89% were seen once. Material: PBMCs. The source of these receptors is a woman aged 25 to 45 in good health and CMV-seronegative. The CDR3 runs from the conserved cysteine through the conserved F or W. Fields, in order: J gene, V gene, CDR3 protein.

TRBJ2-5	TRBV5-5	CASSFPGTGEKETQYF
TRBJ2-7	TRBV4-1	CASSQDGDRGSYEQYF
TRBJ2-2	TRBV30	CACRVPGELFF
TRBJ2-7	TRBV28	CASSFSTGLSSYEQYF
TRBJ2-7	TRBV6-1	CASRTGYEQYF
TRBJ2-7	TRBV18	CASSPTGAGEQYF
TRBJ1-5	TRBV6-5	CASTNGGIQHF
TRBJ2-2	TRBV4-3	CASSQGSDFNTGELFF
TRBJ2-3	TRBV7-2	CASSPTSVSTQYF
TRBJ1-1	TRBV28	CASRRYRGGTEAFF
TRBJ1-4	TRBV6-1	CASTSWTGGDEKLFF
TRBJ1-2	TRBV4-3	CASSQELGGYTF
TRBJ2-2	TRBV19	CASLAGGARTGELFF
TRBJ2-6	TRBV9	CASSVKFPGQAAAGANVLTF
TRBJ2-5	TRBV5-5	CASSYTGDETQYF
TRBJ1-6	TRBV9	CASSRQSSSYNSPLHF
TRBJ2-5	TRBV9	CASSDGPGEGETQYF
TRBJ1-1	TRBV27	CASSSRRTGGNRTEAFF
TRBJ1-4	TRBV18	CASSSGGKGEKLFF
TRBJ2-2	TRBV5-6	CASSIGQGVSTGELFF
TRBJ1-2	TRBV5-1	CASSFTGGRNYGYTF
TRBJ1-2	TRBV2	CASSEVLQVWGYTF
TRBJ1-4	TRBV6-6	CASRIRDRDEKLFF
TRBJ1-1	TRBV13	CASSPGTGELNTEAFF
TRBJ2-1	TRBV7-3	CASSLSSSGRGSYNEQFF
TRBJ2-6	TRBV30	CAWSLGVISGANVLTF
TRBJ1-4	TRBV27	CASSLTGTLEKLFF
TRBJ1-4	TRBV5-8	CASRQGDYEKLFF
TRBJ2-7	TRBV10-2	CASSDQGWRAYEQYF
TRBJ2-1	TRBV7-6	CASSPLLGNEQFF
TRBJ1-4	TRBV27	CASKGRGTYNEKLFF
TRBJ1-4	TRBV28	CASKWVGARNEKLFF
TRBJ1-1	TRBV27	CATLGGGWYRTEAFF
TRBJ1-6	TRBV7-9	CASRSPGQGGNSPLHF
TRBJ1-2	TRBV29-1	CSVVVRGGHSKYGYTF
TRBJ2-7	TRBV27	CASSSDSEQYF
TRBJ2-7	TRBV25-1	CASSEYETGGTYEQYF
TRBJ1-2	TRBV28	CASSFLIFGGDDYGYTF
TRBJ2-3	TRBV9	CASSGQAGEPDTQYF
TRBJ1-1	TRBV11-1	CASSRRRTNTEAFF
TRBJ1-4	TRBV5-6	CASSLVRATNEKLFF
TRBJ1-2	TRBV5-1	CASSLASRGTVYGYTF
TRBJ1-5	TRBV30	CAQSAGVNQPQHF
TRBJ2-1	TRBV5-6	CASSFLGIDSYNEQFF
TRBJ1-3	TRBV2	CASSEGANSGNTIYF
TRBJ2-7	TRBV7-2	CASSLETSGRGGMEQYF
TRBJ2-1	TRBV6-4	CATSDTGQGDFNEQFF
TRBJ2-7	TRBV19	CASSAAAASYEQYF
TRBJ2-7	TRBV7-9	CASSLPNGYEQYF
TRBJ2-7	TRBV6-1	CAPTAGYEQYF
TRBJ1-2	TRBV12-5	CASGLVPGWAGGIPNYGYTF
TRBJ2-3	TRBV11-3	CASSTPTGGDTQYF
NA	TRBV29-1	CSVTGTGVTYEQYF
TRBJ1-2	TRBV7-9	CASSTRDRGVYGYTF
TRBJ1-6	TRBV7-2	CASSLADRASANSPLHF
TRBJ2-1	TRBV5-8	CASSLRRALDNEQFF
TRBJ1-5	TRBV23-1	CASSHFGGPRGQPQHF